The 28 T cell receptor beta chains reported below all come from one sample, sequenced in a study of blood T cell repertoires in COVID-19. Method: immunoSEQ multiplex PCR; TCRdb's copy keeps in-frame clones and lacks some. The sample records about 190,000 clones, less than 85% being singletons. Specimen: PBMCs or T cells enriched from blood (not recorded which). These receptor sequences come from a woman in her twenties or thirties who had recovered from COVID-19.

This chain joins TRBV2 and TRBJ1-4; D possibly corresponds to TRBD1 (5 bases). CDR1 and CDR2 (germline): SNHLY, FYNNEI. The ends were cut back, 6 bases at V and 5 bases at J, with 13 bases in the middle. The CDR3 length is 14 residues. In DNA form, the CDR3 reads TGTGCCAGCAGCCGACCGGGGGTCAATGAAAAACTGTTTTTT. It yields the protein CASSRPGVNEKLFF.

V is TRBV28 and J is TRBJ2-1; TRBD1 is a possible D gene (6 bases). The germline gives CDR1 MDHEN, CDR2 SYDVKM. Between the trimmed V and J ends, which lost 8 bases and 10 bases, there was a span of 24 bases. There are 15 residues in the CDR3. This CDR3 reads CASRRGGAVGKEQFF. The CDR3, as DNA: TGTGCCAGCCGACGAGGGGGAGCTGTTGGGAAGGAGCAGTTCTTC. Full variable domain (missing parts from reference TRBV28 and TRBJ2-1): DVKVTQSSRYLVKRTGEKVFLECVQDMDHENMFWYRQDPGLGLRLIYFSYDVKMKEKGDIPEGYSVSREKKERFSLILESASTNQTSMYLCASRRGGAVGKEQFFGPGTRLTVL.

V usage is TRBV7-9 and J usage is TRBJ1-2; weak D call: TRBD1 (6 bases). Germline V gene data show CDR1 as SEHNR and CDR2 as FQNEAQ (reference sequence). The V and J ends lost 1 base and 4 bases respectively, with 10 bases between them. This CDR3 region has 14 residues. The CDR3, as DNA: TGTGCCAGCAGCTTAGAGAGGGACATCTATGGCTACACCTTC. It translates to CASSLERDIYGYTF.

This sequence joins TRBV24-1 and TRBJ2-2, with no clear D. In germline, CDR1 is KGHDR, CDR2 SFDVKD. With 5 bases removed from V and 0 bases from J, the gap between germline ends came to 6 bases. The CDR3 is 14 residues long. The CDR3 DNA sequence: TGTGCCACCAGTGTAACACCGAACACCGGGGAGCTGTTTTTT. This encodes CATSVTPNTGELFF.

The sample holds a few counts of this clone. This chain connects TRBV5-1 to TRBJ2-2; 8 positions agree with TRBD1. The CDR3 runs 17 residues. Germline V CDR1 and CDR2: SGHRS, YFSETQ. V lost 4 bases, J lost 1 base, and 9 bases stayed unmatched. In DNA, the CDR3 is TGCGCCAGCAGCGACTTGGACAGGGTTGAGAACACCGGGGAGCTGTTTTTT. It codes for CASSDLDRVENTGELFF.

The V gene is TRBV28, the J gene TRBJ1-1, with 7 bases fitting TRBD1. CDR1 and CDR2 from the germline V gene are MDHEN and SYDVKM. This CDR3 is 14 amino acids long. Losses at the gene ends were 6 bases for V and 5 bases for J; bases not matched to a gene: 9. The chain's CDR3 is CASRHRGDFTEAFF. For the CDR3, the DNA is TGTGCCAGCAGGCACAGGGGAGATTTTACTGAAGCTTTCTTT.

The genes are TRBV27 and TRBJ1-2; possibly TRBD1 for D (5 bases). The CDR3 is 12 amino acids. The V end lost 5 bases, the J end lost 7 bases, and 11 bases lay between the germline ends. CDR1 and CDR2 (germline): MNHEY, SMNVEV (reference sequence). CDR3 nucleotide sequence: TGTGCCAGCAGTCCCTCGGGGGGTGGCTACACCTTC. Its protein is CASSPSGGGYTF.

Written as DNA, the CDR3 is TGTGCCAGCAGAGACGGGACAGGGTGGTATTCACCCCTCCACTTT. Amino acids: CASRDGTGWYSPLHF. The rearrangement uses TRBV28 and TRBJ1-6, with TRBD1 matching over 9 bases. CDR1 MDHEN and CDR2 SYDVKM come from the germline V gene. The J segment lost 8 bases and the V segment lost 6 bases, leaving 8 bases of the junction unmatched. The CDR3 spans 15 residues.

This chain uses TRBV25-1 with TRBJ2-1, with no clear D. CDR3 size: 15 residues. V was clipped by 2 bases and J by 0 bases, with 8 bases between them. Germline loops: CDR1 MGHDK, CDR2 SYGVNS. This chain's CDR3 is CASSEPGRSYNEQFF. In nucleotides, the CDR3 is TGTGCCAGCAGTGAACCTGGGCGCTCCTACAATGAGCAGTTCTTC.

This clone is a singleton in its sample. The genes are TRBV15 and TRBJ2-2; D is uncertain. V lost 5 bases and J lost 2, with 6 bases in between. The V gene's germline CDR1 is LNHNV and CDR2 YYDKDF (reference sequence). The CDR3 is 13 residues long. The CDR3 here is CATSRYNTGELFF. In DNA, the CDR3 is TGTGCCACCAGCCGCTATAACACCGGGGAGCTGTTTTTT. The variable domain in full, completed from reference TRBV15 and TRBJ2-2, reads DAMVIQNPRYQVTQFGKPVTLSCSQTLNHNVMYWYQQKSSQAPKLLFHYYDKDFNNEADTPDNFQSRRPNTSFCFLDIRSPGLGDTAMYLCATSRYNTGELFFGEGSRLTVL.

The chain uses TRBV6-2 or TRBV6-3 and TRBJ2-3; 7 bases map to TRBD1. Per germline, CDR1 MNHEY and CDR2 SVGEGT. Trimming took 5 bases from V and 4 from J; bases not matched to a gene: 3. The CDR3 is made up of 13 amino acids. The CDR3 protein is CASSLQGPDTQYF. For the CDR3, the DNA is TGTGCCAGCAGTCTACAGGGGCCAGATACGCAGTATTTT.

The rearrangement links TRBV5-1 to TRBJ2-5; 9 bases agree with TRBD1. The CDR3 is made up of 15 amino acids. Germline assignment: CDR1 SGHRS and CDR2 YFSETQ. The J segment lost 5 bases and the V segment lost 3 bases, leaving 8 bases of the junction unmatched. In DNA, the CDR3 is TGCGCCAGCAGCTCGAACAGGGGGCAACGGGAGACCCAGTACTTC. Its protein is CASSSNRGQRETQYF.

The chain links TRBV7-9 to TRBJ1-2, with D possibly TRBD1 on 6 matching bases. The CDR3 runs 14 residues. Germline CDR1 is SEHNR and CDR2 is FQNEAQ (reference sequence). V dropped 5 bases and J dropped 5 bases, with 15 bases sitting between them. The CDR3 sequence: CASSGGPVSYGYTF. The CDR3 region has the DNA TGTGCCAGCAGCGGGGGCCCGGTTAGTTATGGCTACACCTTC.

The chain has TRBV28 and TRBJ1-5, with D perhaps TRBD1 (6 bases). Per germline, CDR1 MDHEN and CDR2 SYDVKM. V gave up 7 bases and J gave up 2 bases, with 15 bases separating them. This CDR3 is built from 15 residues. In DNA, the CDR3 is TGTGCCAGCACTCCCCGGACAGTCGGCAATCAGCCCCAGCATTTT. This translates into CASTPRTVGNQPQHF.

The chain couples TRBV27 to TRBJ1-2, with 10 positions matching TRBD1. Germline CDR1 and CDR2: MNHEY and SMNVEV (reference sequence). The CDR3 is 15 amino acids. V shed 6 bases, J shed 0 bases, and the junction held 4 bases outside the gene matches. DNA for the CDR3: TGTGCCAGCAGGGGGACAGGGGCCCCTAACTATGGCTACACCTTC. Encoded protein: CASRGTGAPNYGYTF.

The DNA of the CDR3 is TGTGCCAGCAGTTTAGTCCTGGCGGAGAGCACAGATACGCAGTATTTT. Amino acid sequence: CASSLVLAESTDTQYF. V and J are TRBV27 and TRBJ2-3; D unresolved. Per the germline V gene, CDR1 is MNHEY and CDR2 is SMNVEV (reference sequence). This CDR3 has 16 amino acids. V lost 2 bases and J 0 bases, leaving 12 bases between the germline ends.

The chain couples TRBV29-1 to TRBJ2-1; the D gene is possibly TRBD2 (6 bases). CDR3 length: 11 amino acids. Trimming removed 6 bases from V and 15 bases from J, with 18 bases in between. CDR1 SQVTM and CDR2 ANQGSEA come from the germline V gene. The CDR3 reads CSVEGGNVGFF. The CDR3 coding sequence is TGCAGCGTCGAGGGCGGGAATGTAGGGTTCTTC.

The chain carries TRBV6-2 or TRBV6-3 and TRBJ2-7; 8 bases map to TRBD1. CDR1 and CDR2 (germline): MNHEY, SVGEGT. The junction had 11 bases not matched to a gene; V was cut back by 6 bases and J by 7 bases. The CDR3 covers 14 residues. For the CDR3, the DNA is TGTGCCAGCAGCAACGGACAGGGTTCCTTGGAGCAGTACGTC. The encoded protein is CASSNGQGSLEQYV.

The rearrangement uses TRBV11-1 and TRBJ2-2; no firm D call. CDR1 and CDR2 from the germline V gene are SGHAT and FQDESV (reference sequence). Trimming stripped 6 bases from V and 6 bases from J, with 8 bases between. CDR3 length equals 12 residues. As DNA, the CDR3 is TGTGCCAGCAGACGAGAAGCCGGGGAGCTGTTTTTT. Protein: CASRREAGELFF.

For the CDR3, the DNA is TGTGCCAGCAGCCCCCCCACTTCAACCGGGGAGCTGTTTTTT. Protein product: CASSPPTSTGELFF. The chain is built from TRBV3-1 (or the pseudogene TRBV3-2) and TRBJ2-2, with D unclear. The V end lost 4 bases, the J end lost 5 bases, and 11 bases lay between the germline ends. The CDR3 sequence is 14 residues long. The germline V gene has CDR1 LGHDT and CDR2 YNNKEL (reference sequence).

The chain has TRBV12-5 and TRBJ1-2; the D gene is possibly TRBD1 (5 bases). Trimming pared 2 bases from V and 2 bases from J, leaving 18 bases between. CDR1 and CDR2 (germline): LGHNT, FRNRAP. This CDR3 comprises 17 residues. In DNA, the CDR3 is TGTGCTAGTGGTTTGATTGTTTGGGGCAGGGCCAACTATGGCTACACCTTC. Residues: CASGLIVWGRANYGYTF.

This chain uses TRBV3-1 (or the pseudogene TRBV3-2) with TRBJ1-2; TRBD1 aligns across 11 bases. CDR1 is LGHDT and CDR2 is YNNKEL in the germline V gene (reference sequence). The CDR3 length is 15 residues. V shed 4 bases and J 6 bases; nucleotides not matched to a gene: 7. The CDR3 DNA reads TGTGCCAGCAGCCGGACAGGGGGCTCCCTTCATGGCTACACCTTC. Its translation: CASSRTGGSLHGYTF.

The rearrangement joins TRBV5-5 to TRBJ1-1; possibly TRBD1 for D (5 bases). Germline V gene sequence: CDR1 SGHKS, CDR2 YYEKEE (reference sequence). V gave up 1 base and J gave up 2 bases, with 15 bases separating them. The CDR3 covers 16 residues. The CDR3 spells CASSLREGTRNTEAFF. In DNA form, the CDR3 reads TGTGCCAGCAGCTTGCGGGAGGGGACCCGTAACACTGAAGCTTTCTTT.

The V and J genes are TRBV7-3 and TRBJ2-1; TRBD2 aligns across 11 bases. Per the germline V gene, CDR1 is SGHTA and CDR2 is FQGTGA. V was pared by 4 bases and J by 4 bases, with 6 bases of the junction left unmatched. CDR3 size: 16 residues. This CDR3 reads CASSSPGLAVYNEQFF. CDR3 coding DNA: TGTGCCAGCAGCTCACCGGGACTAGCGGTTTACAATGAGCAGTTCTTC.

This chain joins TRBV6-5 and TRBJ1-1; D is ambiguous. Germline assignment: CDR1 MNHEY and CDR2 SVGAGI. V lost 2 bases and J lost 3, with 10 bases in between. The length of the CDR3 is 14 residues. In DNA, the CDR3 is TGTGCCAGCAGTTACAGGAGAGCAGACACTGAAGCTTTCTTT. This encodes CASSYRRADTEAFF.

The V and J genes are TRBV27 and TRBJ2-1, with 9 bases matching TRBD1. This CDR3 has 15 residues. V trimming: 0 bases; J trimming: 9 bases; junction bases outside the gene matches: 6. The V gene's germline CDR1 is MNHEY and CDR2 SMNVEV (reference sequence). As DNA, the CDR3 is TGTGCCAGCAGTTTATCGTGGACAGGGGTTACTGAGCAGTTCTTC. Translated, it gives CASSLSWTGVTEQFF.

The V and J genes are TRBV6-2 or TRBV6-3 and TRBJ2-7; 8 positions match TRBD1. V dropped 4 bases and J dropped 2; count of bases not matched to a gene: 1. Germline CDR1 reads MNHEY; CDR2 reads SVGEGT. CDR3 size: 13 residues. This CDR3 is CASSWGQAYEQYV. CDR3 nucleotide sequence: TGTGCCAGCAGTTGGGGACAGGCCTACGAGCAGTACGTC.

The chain uses TRBV28 and TRBJ1-1; D is possibly TRBD1 (6 bases). CDR3 length: 16 residues. V was shortened by 2 bases and J by 3 bases, with 16 bases between the two germline ends. CDR1 is MDHEN, CDR2 SYDVKM, per germline. The CDR3: CASSLVGHQTDTEAFF. DNA for the CDR3: TGTGCCAGCAGTTTAGTGGGACACCAAACCGACACTGAAGCTTTCTTT.